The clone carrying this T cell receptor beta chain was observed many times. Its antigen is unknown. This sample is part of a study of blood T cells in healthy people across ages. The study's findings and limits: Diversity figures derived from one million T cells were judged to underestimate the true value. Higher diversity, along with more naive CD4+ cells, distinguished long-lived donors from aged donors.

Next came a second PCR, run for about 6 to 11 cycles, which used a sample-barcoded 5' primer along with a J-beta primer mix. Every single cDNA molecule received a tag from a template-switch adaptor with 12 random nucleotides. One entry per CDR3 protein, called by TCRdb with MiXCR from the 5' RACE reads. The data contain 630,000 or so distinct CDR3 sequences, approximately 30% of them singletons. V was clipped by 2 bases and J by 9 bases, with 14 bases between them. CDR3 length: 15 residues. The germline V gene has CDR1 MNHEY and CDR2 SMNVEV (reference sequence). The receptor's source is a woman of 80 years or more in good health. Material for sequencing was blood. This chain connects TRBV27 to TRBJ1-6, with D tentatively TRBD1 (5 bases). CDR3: CASSLTGEGSSPLHF. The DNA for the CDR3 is TGTGCCAGCAGTTTAACAGGCGAGGGGAGTTCACCCCTCCACTTT.